This T cell receptor beta chain was obtained from a study of early T cells in non-severe SARS-CoV-2 infection. Turning to the study itself: From unsorted whole blood, bulk RNA was sequenced, and the chains remained unpaired.

CDR3 length: 15 amino acids. J lost 5 bases, V lost 0 bases, and 4 bases had no gene match. Germline V gene lookup returns CDR1 SGDLS and CDR2 YYNGEE. This clonotype was counted between two and nine times. Antigen: not known. Unique molecular identifiers (one per individual cDNA molecule) were attached. TCRdb used MiXCR to reprocess the 5' RACE reads, holding one entry per CDR3 protein. The sample lists around 50,000 distinct CDR3 sequences, roughly 11% occurring once. Points from the study as a whole: VDJdb matching favored anti-spike CD8 responses, missing private and CD4 specificities.

The TCR was taken from an adult who was a healthcare worker with PCR-confirmed SARS-CoV-2 infection or an uninfected control (not recorded which). Sequencing input: whole blood. The rearrangement uses TRBV9 and TRBJ2-2, with 7 bases lining up with TRBD1. CDR3 bases: TGTGCCAGCAGCGTAGGACAGGGAGTGACCGGGGAGCTGTTTTTT. Its protein product is CASSVGQGVTGELFF.